These 25 T cell receptor beta chains were all obtained from the same sample, sequenced in a study of identifying expanded T cells in peripheral blood. Data came from immunoSEQ multiplex PCR; TCRdb stores just in-frame clones and leaves some out. The sample lists about 98,000 clones, about 91% occurring once. The source material was blood. Source of these receptors: a person aged 18 to 70 in good health.

V usage is TRBV12-5 and J usage is TRBJ2-1; D gene uncertain. The germline gives CDR1 LGHNT, CDR2 FRNRAP. The CDR3 sequence is 13 residues long. Deletions cut 7 bases from V and 6 bases from J, with 13 bases between. The CDR3: CASARAGSNEQFF. The CDR3 DNA reads as TGTGCTAGTGCCCGGGCCGGTTCCAATGAGCAGTTCTTC.

The chain carries TRBV11-2 and TRBJ1-2; unclear D gene. CDR3 length: 15 amino acids. Germline-derived CDR1 and CDR2 are SGHAT and FQNNGV. V shed 4 bases and J shed 4 bases, with 16 bases lying between them. The CDR3 DNA reads as TGTGCCAGCAGCTCCTTGATCAGACGGGCCTATGGCTACACCTTC. It yields the protein CASSSLIRRAYGYTF.

The rearrangement joins TRBV6-6 to TRBJ1-1, with D tentatively TRBD1 (5 bases). The ends were cut back, 7 bases at V and 4 bases at J, with 13 bases in the middle. The germline gives CDR1 MNHNY, CDR2 SVGAGI (reference sequence). The CDR3 is made up of 13 amino acids. CDR3 in amino acids: CASKAGGGTEAFF. For the CDR3, the DNA is TGTGCCAGCAAAGCCGGGGGGGGCACTGAAGCTTTCTTT.

The rearrangement uses TRBV10-1 and TRBJ2-1; 7 bases fit TRBD1. CDR1 is WNHNN and CDR2 is SYGVQD in the germline V gene (reference sequence). V lost 5 bases to trimming and J lost 4 bases; unmatched junction nucleotides: 8. This CDR3 spans 15 amino acids. As DNA, the CDR3 is TGCGCCAGCAGTCCGACAGGGCATGAATACAATGAGCAGTTCTTC. Translation gives CASSPTGHEYNEQFF.

This chain uses TRBV2 with TRBJ1-6; D may be TRBD1 (5 bases). The CDR3 has 15 residues. Per the germline V gene, CDR1 is SNHLY and CDR2 is FYNNEI. Trimming cost V 2 bases and J 14 bases, with 19 bases left between them. The CDR3 DNA sequence: TGTGCCAGCAGTGAATTCGGACACGCAACTGGAACCCTCCACTTT. Amino acid sequence: CASSEFGHATGTLHF.

The rearrangement links TRBV6-5 to TRBJ2-5; 9 positions match TRBD2. The CDR3 consists of 15 residues. The germline V gene has CDR1 MNHEY and CDR2 SVGAGI. V lost 4 bases and J lost 0; bases outside the gene matches: 3. CDR3 DNA: TGTGCCAGCAGTTTCGGACTAGCGCACCAAGAGACCCAGTACTTC. Protein: CASSFGLAHQETQYF.

This clone was picked up a small number of times. J is TRBJ2-7 and V is TRBV5-8, with D uncertain. V gave up 0 bases and J gave up 4 bases, with 8 bases separating them. This CDR3 is built from 13 residues. Germline lookup yields CDR1 SGHTS and CDR2 YDEGEE. CDR3 residues: CASSLGSRYEQYF. CDR3 sequence (DNA): TGTGCCAGCAGCTTGGGCTCGCGGTACGAGCAGTACTTC.

The rearrangement links TRBV15 to TRBJ1-2; no clear D. The V gene lost 5 bases and the J gene lost 2 bases, with 9 bases spanning the gap. Germline assignment: CDR1 LNHNV and CDR2 YYDKDF (reference sequence). CDR3 length: 13 amino acids. The CDR3 region has the DNA TGTGCCACCAGCCGGGCGGGGAACTATGGCTACACCTTC. This translates into CATSRAGNYGYTF.

The CDR3 reads CASSPHPGLAVGADTQYF. CDR3 nucleotides: TGTGCCAGCTCACCACACCCGGGACTAGCGGTCGGGGCGGATACGCAGTATTTT. The V and J genes are TRBV18 and TRBJ2-3, with 11 nucleotides matching TRBD2. Germline trimming cut 1 base from V and 6 bases from J; bases unmatched to any gene: 12. The CDR3 contains 18 residues. Germline V gene lookup returns CDR1 KGHSH and CDR2 LQKENI.

The chain has TRBV2 and TRBJ2-5, with D possibly TRBD2 on 5 matching bases. The CDR3 consists of 14 residues. Trimming removed 5 bases from V and 5 bases from J, with 15 bases in between. CDR1 and CDR2 from the germline V gene are SNHLY and FYNNEI. The DNA for the CDR3 is TGTGCCAGCAGTCGGCGGGCGAGGGCGGAGACCCAGTACTTC. Residues: CASSRRARAETQYF.

In this sample, this clone turned up many times. CDR3 loop: CSVLQGAKNIQYF. In nucleotides, the CDR3 is TGCAGCGTCCTCCAGGGGGCCAAAAACATTCAGTACTTC. V is TRBV29-1 and J is TRBJ2-4; weak D call: TRBD1 (6 bases). This CDR3 has 13 amino acids. Germline values: CDR1 SQVTM, CDR2 ANQGSEA. Trimming shortened V by 6 bases and J by 1 base, and 10 bases separated the two germline ends.

The chain carries TRBV29-1 and TRBJ2-1; TRBD1 matches at 8 bases. The V segment lost 8 bases and the J segment 3 bases; nucleotides outside the gene matches: 9. The CDR3 length is 14 residues. CDR1 SQVTM and CDR2 ANQGSEA come from the germline V gene. The CDR3 protein is CSSSSGGIYNEQFF. The CDR3 DNA reads as TGCAGCTCCTCTTCAGGGGGCATCTACAATGAGCAGTTCTTC.

This chain connects TRBV5-1 to TRBJ2-7, with unresolved D. Trimming took off 0 bases at V and 2 bases at J, with 6 bases between the two ends. The CDR3 contains 13 residues. The V gene's germline CDR1 is SGHRS and CDR2 YFSETQ. In nucleotides, the CDR3 is TGCGCCAGCAGCTTGGAGGTACCCTACGAGCAGTACTTC. Its translation: CASSLEVPYEQYF.

The rearrangement uses TRBV11-2 and TRBJ1-5; no clear D gene. The CDR3 extends over 15 amino acids. The V end was cut by 0 bases, the J end by 9 bases, with 15 bases between. Per the germline V gene, CDR1 is SGHAT and CDR2 is FQNNGV. The CDR3 loop reads CASSLDNLPRMPQHF. The DNA for the CDR3 is TGTGCCAGCAGCTTAGATAACCTACCTCGCATGCCCCAGCATTTT.

V and J are TRBV19 and TRBJ2-2; D may be TRBD1 (6 bases). V shed 7 bases and J shed 8 bases, with 17 bases lying between them. The CDR3 has 14 residues. Germline assignment: CDR1 LNHDA and CDR2 SQIVND (reference sequence). Written as DNA, the CDR3 is TGTGCCAGTACCTCGGACAGTATGAGGGGGGAGCTGTTTTTT. This encodes CASTSDSMRGELFF. Looking up the rest from reference TRBV19 and TRBJ2-2 gives the full variable domain: DGGITQSPKYLFRKEGQNVTLSCEQNLNHDAMYWYRQDPGQGLRLIYYSQIVNDFQKGDIAEGYSVSREKKESFPLTVTSAQKNPTAFYLCASTSDSMRGELFFGEGSRLTVL.

The chain joins TRBV5-1 to TRBJ1-2; D unresolved. The V end was cut by 4 bases, the J end by 3 bases, with 16 bases between. CDR3 length equals 15 residues. Germline assignment: CDR1 SGHRS and CDR2 YFSETQ. The CDR3 DNA reads as TGCGCCAGCAGCCAAAAAGGGCAGACCTACTATGGCTACACCTTC. Translating it yields CASSQKGQTYYGYTF.

The V call is TRBV1, the J call TRBJ2-1. TRBV1 is a documented pseudogene. This CDR3 spans 17 amino acids. CDR3 protein: CTSSQDEGPAVYNEQFF. The CDR3 nucleotides are TGCACCAGCAGCCAAGATGAGGGACCAGCGGTCTACAATGAGCAGTTCTTC.

V gene TRBV10-3 combines with J gene TRBJ1-3; tentatively, D is TRBD1 (6 bases). The V end lost 2 bases, the J end lost 0 bases, and 14 bases lay between the germline ends. The length of the CDR3 is 17 residues. CDR1 is ENHRY and CDR2 is SYGVKD in the germline V gene. The CDR3 here is CAISEGGQALSGNTIYF. The CDR3 coding sequence is TGTGCCATCAGTGAGGGGGGCCAGGCACTCTCTGGAAACACCATATATTTT.

V usage is TRBV28 and J usage is TRBJ2-7; D is perhaps TRBD2 (6 bases). Trimming removed 6 bases from V and 2 bases from J, with 20 bases in between. The length of the CDR3 is 16 residues. Looked up from germline, CDR1 is MDHEN and CDR2 is SYDVKM. The CDR3 is CASSDNSGSNPYEQYF. The CDR3 region has the DNA TGTGCCAGCAGCGATAACTCCGGGAGCAACCCCTACGAGCAGTACTTC.

Concerning this clone: The sample contains more than one DNA sequence encoding this CDR3. The chain carries TRBV7-7 and TRBJ2-1; 12 bases fit TRBD2. V shed 1 base, J shed 5 bases, and the junction held 3 bases outside the gene matches. Germline CDR1 is SSHAT and CDR2 is FNYEAQ (reference sequence). This CDR3 region has 16 residues. Written as DNA, the CDR3 is TGTGCCAGCAGCTTAGGGCTAGCGGGGGGGGACAATGAGCAGTTCTTC. This sequence encodes CASSLGLAGGDNEQFF.

V gene TRBV5-5 combines with J gene TRBJ1-1; D call uncertain. CDR3 size: 15 residues. Trimming took 2 bases from V and 0 from J, leaving 11 bases between them. Germline V gene data show CDR1 as SGHKS and CDR2 as YYEKEE (reference sequence). This CDR3 is CASSFTEQMNTEAFF. The CDR3 region has the DNA TGTGCCAGCAGCTTCACAGAACAGATGAACACTGAAGCTTTCTTT.

J is TRBJ2-4 and V is TRBV6-6, with a tentative D call TRBD1 (6 bases). CDR1 is MNHNY and CDR2 is SVGAGI in the germline V gene (reference sequence). The CDR3 spans 13 residues. Trimming pared 5 bases from V and 9 bases from J, leaving 14 bases between. In DNA form, the CDR3 reads TGTGCCAGCAGTAAGGACAGTGTGGTCATTCAGTACTTC. Protein: CASSKDSVVIQYF.

The chain recombines TRBV2 with TRBJ2-7, with a tentative D call TRBD2 (6 bases). V lost 7 bases and J lost 0, with 10 bases in between. In germline, CDR1 is SNHLY, CDR2 FYNNEI. This CDR3 is built from 13 residues. CDR3 in DNA: TGTGCCAGCAAAGGAGGGGTCTCCTACGAGCAGTACTTC. Amino acids: CASKGGVSYEQYF.

The chain combines TRBV7-3 with TRBJ2-7; the D gene is possibly TRBD1 (6 bases). Germline V gene lookup returns CDR1 SGHTA and CDR2 FQGTGA. The CDR3 contains 13 residues. Trimming left V 8 bases short and J 2 bases short, with 13 bases between. This CDR3 is CASGPGAPYEQYF. The CDR3 nucleotides are TGTGCCAGCGGGCCAGGGGCTCCCTACGAGCAGTACTTC.

This clone was recorded once. Other DNA sequences in the sample encode the same CDR3. This sequence joins TRBV7-6 and TRBJ2-2; no reliable D call. Germline CDR1 is SGHVS and CDR2 is FNYEAQ. V lost 2 bases and J 1 base, leaving 5 bases between the germline ends. The CDR3 covers 14 residues. The CDR3 protein is CASSLRQNTGELFF. The CDR3 nucleotides read TGTGCCAGCAGCTTACGGCAGAACACCGGGGAGCTGTTTTTT.